Below are 14 T cell receptor beta chains sequenced from a single sample in a study of cytomegalovirus exposure and HLA in healthy donors. The primer mix had 60 Vbeta and 13 Jbeta primers. Sequencing used immunoSEQ multiplex PCR; TCRdb keeps in-frame clones, though not all of them. The data show 140,000 or so clones, with about 72% seen just once and 2% to 2.5% held by the top ten. Material for sequencing was PBMCs. These TCRs come from a man in his forties in good health and CMV-seronegative.

The chain has TRBV6-4 and TRBJ1-5; D gene ambiguous. Germline CDR1 MRHNA, CDR2 SNTAGT. The CDR3 is 15 amino acids. V dropped 4 bases and J dropped 0 bases, with 10 bases sitting between them. CDR3 residues: CASSGRGYSNQPQHF. For the CDR3, the DNA is TGTGCCAGCAGTGGCAGAGGTTATAGCAATCAGCCCCAGCATTTT.

The chain employs TRBV9 and TRBJ2-7; D unclear. CDR3 length equals 17 residues. CDR1 is SGDLS and CDR2 is YYNGEE in the germline V gene. V was cut by 1 base and J by 2 bases, with 19 bases left in between. CDR3 sequence (DNA): TGTGCCAGCAGCGTATCAAGCCTAGTAGTTTCCCCCTACGAGCAGTACTTC. It specifies CASSVSSLVVSPYEQYF.

V is TRBV5-1 and J is TRBJ2-5, with a weak D call TRBD2 (6 bases). CDR3 size: 15 residues. V dropped 5 bases and J dropped 5 bases, with 19 bases sitting between them. CDR1 and CDR2 from the germline V gene are SGHRS and YFSETQ. This CDR3 reads CASSRTGDWGETQYF. The CDR3 DNA reads as TGCGCCAGCAGTCGGACGGGGGATTGGGGGGAGACCCAGTACTTC.

This chain uses TRBV25-1 with TRBJ2-7, with D possibly being TRBD1 (5 bases). V was shortened by 3 bases and J by 2 bases, with 17 bases between the two germline ends. The CDR3 extends over 16 amino acids. Per germline, CDR1 MGHDK and CDR2 SYGVNS. DNA for the CDR3: TGTGCCAGCAGTGACCACCTCCTGGGGCCACCCTACGAGCAGTACTTC. As protein: CASSDHLLGPPYEQYF.

V usage is TRBV13 and J usage is TRBJ2-5, with D possibly matching TRBD1 (6 bases). Germline loops: CDR1 PRHDT, CDR2 FYEKMQ (reference sequence). V lost 5 bases to trimming and J lost 5 bases, with 18 bases between them. The CDR3 is 15 amino acids. CDR3: CASSPAPTGLETQYF. CDR3 bases: TGTGCCAGCAGCCCAGCCCCCACAGGGTTGGAGACCCAGTACTTC.

This clone was observed a few times. V gene TRBV2 combines with J gene TRBJ2-5, with 9 bases that match TRBD2. The ends lost 6 bases at V and 2 bases at J; junction bases unmatched: 7. The CDR3 consists of 15 residues. Looked up from germline, CDR1 is SNHLY and CDR2 is FYNNEI. The CDR3 sequence: CASRGTSRTQETQYF. Here the CDR3 DNA reads TGTGCCAGCAGGGGGACTAGCCGAACACAAGAGACCCAGTACTTC.

This chain joins TRBV2 and TRBJ2-3; 8 bases are a match to TRBD1. Trimming took 5 bases from V and 4 from J; bases not matched to a gene: 11. The germline V gene encodes CDR1 SNHLY and CDR2 FYNNEI. This CDR3 is built from 16 residues. The CDR3 nucleotides are TGTGCCAGCAGTCGACCGGACAGGGTTTTGGCAGATACGCAGTATTTT. It translates to CASSRPDRVLADTQYF.

This clone was observed a few times. CDR3 loop: CASSLTRDSAYEQYF. The CDR3 DNA is TGTGCCAGCAGCTTAACCCGGGACTCGGCCTACGAGCAGTACTTC. This chain links TRBV5-4 with TRBJ2-7, with D possibly being TRBD2 (6 bases). V shed 2 bases and J shed 2 bases, with 14 bases lying between them. The CDR3 runs 15 residues. Germline CDR1 SGHNT, CDR2 YYREEE (reference sequence).

The genes are TRBV19 and TRBJ2-3, with D possibly being TRBD2 (5 bases). This CDR3 comprises 14 residues. The germline V gene encodes CDR1 LNHDA and CDR2 SQIVND (reference sequence). V lost 3 bases and J lost 8, with 15 bases in between. The CDR3 loop reads CASSMERVGGTQYF. DNA for the CDR3: TGTGCCAGTAGTATGGAAAGGGTAGGAGGTACGCAGTATTTT.

The rearrangement uses TRBV18 and TRBJ2-5; 9 bases align to TRBD1. V gave up 3 bases and J gave up 5 bases; unmatched junction bases: 4. The CDR3 length is 14 residues. From germline, CDR1 is KGHSH and CDR2 LQKENI. In DNA form, the CDR3 reads TGTGCCAGCTCACCCGCGGACAGGGGTGAGACCCAGTACTTC. As protein: CASSPADRGETQYF. Combining the CDR3 with reference TRBV18 and TRBJ2-5 gives the whole variable domain NAGVMQNPRHLVRRRGQEARLRCSPMKGHSHVYWYRQLPEEGLKFMVYLQKENIIDESGMPKERFSAEFPKEGPSILRIQQVVRGDSAAYFCASSPADRGETQYFGPGTRLLVL.

This clone turned up a few times. The chain carries TRBV29-1 and TRBJ1-1, with 7 bases identical to TRBD1. The CDR3 is 13 residues long. Trimming removed 4 bases from V and 1 base from J; junction bases left unmatched: 3. Germline assignment: CDR1 SQVTM and CDR2 ANQGSEA. CDR3 loop: CSVVRTGNTEAFF. The CDR3 DNA sequence: TGCAGCGTTGTCCGGACAGGGAACACTGAAGCTTTCTTT.

The chain combines TRBV7-6 with TRBJ2-1; 7 nucleotides line up with TRBD2. The CDR3 has 16 amino acids. The germline gives CDR1 SGHVS, CDR2 FNYEAQ. The junction had 10 bases not matched to a gene; V was cut back by 4 bases and J by 4 bases. This CDR3 reads CASSSISGVGYNEQFF. The CDR3, as DNA: TGTGCCAGCAGCTCCATCAGCGGGGTGGGGTACAATGAGCAGTTCTTC.

V gene TRBV15 combines with J gene TRBJ2-7; D is perhaps TRBD2 (5 bases). V was shortened by 0 bases and J by 1 base, with 13 bases between the two germline ends. CDR1 is LNHNV, CDR2 YYDKDF, per germline (reference sequence). This CDR3 is built from 16 residues. The CDR3 loop is CATSRDPGLGSYEQYF. The DNA of the CDR3 is TGTGCCACCAGCAGAGATCCGGGGTTAGGATCCTACGAGCAGTACTTC.

CDR3 sequence reads: CASGDSGQGAYEQYF. The CDR3 DNA reads TGTGCTAGTGGTGATTCTGGACAGGGGGCTTACGAGCAGTACTTC. The chain combines TRBV12-5 with TRBJ2-7, with 11 bases that match TRBD1. V trimming: 5 bases; J trimming: 4 bases; junction bases outside the gene matches: 7. Germline loops: CDR1 LGHNT, CDR2 FRNRAP. CDR3 length: 15 amino acids.